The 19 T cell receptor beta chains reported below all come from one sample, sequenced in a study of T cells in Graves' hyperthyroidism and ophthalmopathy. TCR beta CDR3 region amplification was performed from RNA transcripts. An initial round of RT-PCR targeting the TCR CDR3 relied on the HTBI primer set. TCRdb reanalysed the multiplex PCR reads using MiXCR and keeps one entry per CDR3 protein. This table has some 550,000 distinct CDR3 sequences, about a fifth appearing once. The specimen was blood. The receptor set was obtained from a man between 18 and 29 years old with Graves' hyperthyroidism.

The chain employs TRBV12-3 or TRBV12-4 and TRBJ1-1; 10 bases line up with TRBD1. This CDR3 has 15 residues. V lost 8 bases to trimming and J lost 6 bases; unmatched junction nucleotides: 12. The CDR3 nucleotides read TGTGCCAGCCAGAGGCCGGGACAGGGGATCCCTGAAGCTTTCTTT. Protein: CASQRPGQGIPEAFF.

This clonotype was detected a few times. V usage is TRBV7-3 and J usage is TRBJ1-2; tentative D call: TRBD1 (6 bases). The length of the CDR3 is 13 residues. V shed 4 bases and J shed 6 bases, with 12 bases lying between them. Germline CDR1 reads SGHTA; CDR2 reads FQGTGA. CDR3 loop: CASSSQQGDGYTF. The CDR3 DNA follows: TGTGCCAGCAGCTCACAACAGGGAGATGGCTACACCTTC.

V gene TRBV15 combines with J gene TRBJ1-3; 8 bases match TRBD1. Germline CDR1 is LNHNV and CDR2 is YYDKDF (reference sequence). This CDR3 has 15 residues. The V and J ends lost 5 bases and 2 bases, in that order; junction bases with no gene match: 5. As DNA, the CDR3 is TGTGCCACCAGCCGCGGACAGGGAGCTGGAAACACCATATATTTT. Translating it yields CATSRGQGAGNTIYF.

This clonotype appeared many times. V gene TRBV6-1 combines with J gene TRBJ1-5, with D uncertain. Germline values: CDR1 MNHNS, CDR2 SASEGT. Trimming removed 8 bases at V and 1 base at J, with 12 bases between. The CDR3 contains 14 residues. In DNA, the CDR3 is TGTGCCAGCGTGGAAGCCCTCAGCAATCAGCCCCAGCATTTT. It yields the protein CASVEALSNQPQHF.

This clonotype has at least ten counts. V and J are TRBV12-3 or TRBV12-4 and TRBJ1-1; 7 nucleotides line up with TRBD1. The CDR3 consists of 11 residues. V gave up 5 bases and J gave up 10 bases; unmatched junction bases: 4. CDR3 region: CASSLRGSAFF. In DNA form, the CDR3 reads TGTGCCAGCAGTCTCAGGGGGTCAGCTTTCTTT.

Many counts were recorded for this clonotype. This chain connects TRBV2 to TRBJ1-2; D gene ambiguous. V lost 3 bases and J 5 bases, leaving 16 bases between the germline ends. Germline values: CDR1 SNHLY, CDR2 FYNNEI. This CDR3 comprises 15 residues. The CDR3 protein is CASSEGYSEAYGYTF. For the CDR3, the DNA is TGTGCCAGCAGTGAGGGATACAGCGAAGCGTATGGCTACACCTTC.

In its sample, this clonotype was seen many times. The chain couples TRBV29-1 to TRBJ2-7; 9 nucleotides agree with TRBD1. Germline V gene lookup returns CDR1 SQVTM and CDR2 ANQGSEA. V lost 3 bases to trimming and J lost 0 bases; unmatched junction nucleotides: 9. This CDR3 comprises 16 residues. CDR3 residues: CSVDAWGQGNSYEQYF. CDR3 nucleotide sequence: TGCAGCGTTGACGCGTGGGGACAGGGTAACTCCTACGAGCAGTACTTC.

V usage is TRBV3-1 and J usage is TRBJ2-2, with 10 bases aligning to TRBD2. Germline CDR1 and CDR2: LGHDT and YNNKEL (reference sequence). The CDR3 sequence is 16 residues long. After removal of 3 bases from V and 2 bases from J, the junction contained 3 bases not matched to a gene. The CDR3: CASSQTSGQNTGELFF. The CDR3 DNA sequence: TGTGCCAGCAGCCAGACTAGCGGGCAAAACACCGGGGAGCTGTTTTTT.

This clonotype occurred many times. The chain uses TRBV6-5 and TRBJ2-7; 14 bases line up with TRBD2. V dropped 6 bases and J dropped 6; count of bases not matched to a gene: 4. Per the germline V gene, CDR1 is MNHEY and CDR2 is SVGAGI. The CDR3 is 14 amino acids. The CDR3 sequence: CASRPGTSGGEQYF. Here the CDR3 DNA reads TGTGCCAGCAGACCCGGGACTAGCGGGGGCGAGCAGTACTTC.

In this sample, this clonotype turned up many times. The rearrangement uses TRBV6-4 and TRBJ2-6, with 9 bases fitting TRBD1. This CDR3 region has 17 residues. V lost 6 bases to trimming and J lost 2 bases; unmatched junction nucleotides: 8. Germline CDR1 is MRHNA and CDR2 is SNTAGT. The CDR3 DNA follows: TGTGCCAGCAGCCCGGGACAGGGAGCACCTGGGGCCAACGTCCTGACTTTC. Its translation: CASSPGQGAPGANVLTF.

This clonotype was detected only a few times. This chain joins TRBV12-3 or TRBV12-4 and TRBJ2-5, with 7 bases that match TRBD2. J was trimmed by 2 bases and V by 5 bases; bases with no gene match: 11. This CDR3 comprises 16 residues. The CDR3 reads CASSPHGGGRQETQYF. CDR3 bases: TGTGCCAGCAGTCCCCATGGGGGGGGAAGGCAAGAGACCCAGTACTTC.

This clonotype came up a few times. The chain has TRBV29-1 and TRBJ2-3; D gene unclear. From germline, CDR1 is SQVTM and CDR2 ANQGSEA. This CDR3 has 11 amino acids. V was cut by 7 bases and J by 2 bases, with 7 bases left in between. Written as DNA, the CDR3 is TGCAGCGGTCGGGCCACAGATACGCAGTATTTT. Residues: CSGRATDTQYF.

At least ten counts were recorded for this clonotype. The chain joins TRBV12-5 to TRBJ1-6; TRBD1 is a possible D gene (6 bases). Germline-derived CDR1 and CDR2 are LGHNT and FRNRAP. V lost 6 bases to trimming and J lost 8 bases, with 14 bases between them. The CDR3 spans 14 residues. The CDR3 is CASGHRERDSPLHF. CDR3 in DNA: TGTGCTAGTGGACACAGGGAACGCGATTCACCCCTCCACTTT.

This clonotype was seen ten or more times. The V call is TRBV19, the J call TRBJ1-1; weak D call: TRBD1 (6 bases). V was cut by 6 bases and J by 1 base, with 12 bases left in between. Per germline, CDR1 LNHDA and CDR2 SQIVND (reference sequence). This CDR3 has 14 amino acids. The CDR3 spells CASSGGGENTEAFF. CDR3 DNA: TGTGCCAGTAGCGGCGGGGGCGAGAACACTGAAGCTTTCTTT.

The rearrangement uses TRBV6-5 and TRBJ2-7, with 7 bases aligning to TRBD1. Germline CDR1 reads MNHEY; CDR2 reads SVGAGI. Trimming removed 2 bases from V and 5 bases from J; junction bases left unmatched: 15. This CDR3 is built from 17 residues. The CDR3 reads CASSYPPTGVLLNEQYF. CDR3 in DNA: TGTGCCAGCAGTTACCCCCCCACAGGGGTTCTTCTAAACGAGCAGTACTTC.

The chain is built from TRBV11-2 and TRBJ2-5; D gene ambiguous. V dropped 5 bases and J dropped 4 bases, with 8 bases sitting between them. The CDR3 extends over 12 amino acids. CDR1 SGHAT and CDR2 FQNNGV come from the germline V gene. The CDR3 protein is CASSRLRETQYF. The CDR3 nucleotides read TGTGCCAGCAGCCGGTTGAGAGAGACCCAGTACTTC.

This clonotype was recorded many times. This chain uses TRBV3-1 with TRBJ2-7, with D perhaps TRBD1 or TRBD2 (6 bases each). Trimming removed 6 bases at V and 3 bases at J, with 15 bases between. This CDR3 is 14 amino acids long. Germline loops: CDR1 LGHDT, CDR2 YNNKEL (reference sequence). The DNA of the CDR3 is TGTGCCAGCAGTCGGGGGACACGACTCTACGAGCAGTACTTC. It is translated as CASSRGTRLYEQYF.

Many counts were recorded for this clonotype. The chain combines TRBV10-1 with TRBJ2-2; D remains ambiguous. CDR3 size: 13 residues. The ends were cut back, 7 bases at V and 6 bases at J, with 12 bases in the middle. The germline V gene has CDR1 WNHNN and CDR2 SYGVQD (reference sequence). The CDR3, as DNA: TGCGCCAGCAACAAGGCTTTGGCCGGGGAGCTGTTTTTT. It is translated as CASNKALAGELFF.

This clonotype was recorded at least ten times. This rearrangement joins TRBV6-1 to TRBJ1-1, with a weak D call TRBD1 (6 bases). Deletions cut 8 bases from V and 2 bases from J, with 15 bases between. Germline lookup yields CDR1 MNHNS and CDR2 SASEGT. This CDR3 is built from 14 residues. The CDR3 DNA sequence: TGTGCCAGCGGACGCAGGGGCTTCAACACTGAAGCTTTCTTT. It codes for CASGRRGFNTEAFF.